The present TCR beta chain was sequenced within a study of blood T cells in healthy people across ages (dated by TCRdb to the mid-2010s). Context from the whole study: In model experiments, template switching captured roughly one uniquely barcoded TCR beta cDNA molecule for every two T cells. Age-related changes in TCR beta repertoire diversity were measured in the study by deep sequencing normalized with unique cDNA molecular identifiers. Four age groups were formed from the donors: young (average approximately 15 years), middle-aged (around 40), aged (roughly 59) and long-lived (82). Donors of different ages were randomly distributed across sequencing lanes to avoid experimental bias. For two donors (one aged 18 to 30 and one aged 80 or older), the study analyzed two additional independent replicas of 1 million unique cDNA reads from the same blood draw. Study-wide findings and limitations: Estimates of total diversity based on one million sequenced T cells were regarded as lower bounds and as underestimates. Because the CMV infection status of the donors was unknown, age-related changes in expanded clonotypes may potentially have been confounded. Because profiling used bulk unsorted PBMCs, naive and antigen-experienced compartments could not be compared conclusively. Compared with the aged group, more naive CD4+ T cells, fewer expanded clones and increased TCR diversity were shown by the long-lived group, suggesting age selection. Observed TCR beta diversity per million T cells fell roughly linearly with age, and a significant reduction was already apparent by age around 40. There was a strong correlation between observed TCR beta diversity and the percentage of naive T cells measured by flow cytometry.

The library relied on 5' RACE. TCRdb records Illumina HiSeq 2500 as the sequencer. A second about 7 to 11 cycle PCR used a sample-barcoded 5' primer and a J-beta primer mix. A unique molecular identifier was introduced onto each TCR beta cDNA molecule by a template-switch 5' adaptor carrying 12 random nucleotides. At least 2.5 million CDR3-containing paired-end reads were obtained from each sample. First-strand cDNA synthesis was performed from all RNA using the Mint cDNA synthesis kit, with priming by a TRBC-specific oligonucleotide. Following uracil-DNA glycosylase treatment, all cDNA underwent a first 18-cycle PCR with the universal primers M1SS and BC2_uni_R. Per the source publication's procedure: Each sample was normalized by randomly selecting 1 million high-quality reads, each carrying a distinct molecular identifier. Instead of being binned into consensus sequences, reads that shared molecular identifiers were thrown out. MiTCR, with a Q25 quality threshold and the strictest error-elimination algorithm, was used for CDR3 identification, clonotype clustering and error correction. A nonparametric unseen species model with Euler transformation was used to estimate a lower bound on total TCR beta diversity. TCRdb's own reprocessing of the public reads used fastp at Q25 and MiXCR and kept productive beta chains. One record per CDR3 amino acid sequence lists the most common genes and DNA. TCRdb's processing, not the authors' own work, is the source of the V and J calls. In this sample the table shows about 1.4 million distinct CDR3 sequences, 55% to 75% of which occur a single time. The top ten hold 6.5% to 8.5% of the sample.

The CDR3 runs 13 residues from the cysteine to the phenylalanine. The CDR3 DNA has 39 bases and is translated from base 1. The germline V gene encodes CDR1 MNHEY and CDR2 SVGAGI. This clonotype was recorded a few times. Its antigen has not been determined. The germline gene is not matched at one end of the junction; a read error may be the cause. Donors were a few dozen systemically healthy Caucasian individuals from Russia aged roughly 6 to 95 years. Ten milliliters of peripheral blood were collected from each donor into EDTA-treated Vacutainer tubes. Ficoll-Paque density-gradient centrifugation was used to isolate PBMCs, with at least 7 million obtained per sample. Trizol reagent was used to extract total RNA from the PBMCs, yielding at least 5.5 micrograms per sample. Naive CD45RAhigh/CD27high T cell percentages were measured by flow cytometry on a PBMC aliquot from every donor.

Recombination linked TRBV6-5 to TRBJ1-2, with TRBD1 perhaps the D gene, on 6 matching bases. The TCR originated in a man younger than 35 in good health. The sequenced material came from blood. CDR3 protein: CGSSYRVNYGYTF. The nucleotides are TGTGGCAGCAGTTACAGGGTTAACTATGGCTACACCTTC.